The clone carrying this T cell receptor beta chain was counted many times. It was RNA transcripts that yielded the amplified TCR beta CDR3 regions. The TCR CDR3 was amplified in a first-round RT-PCR using the HTBI primer set. TCRdb reanalysed the multiplex PCR reads using MiXCR and keeps one entry per CDR3 protein. The data show a few hundred thousand distinct CDR3 sequences, with about 16% seen just once and 2.5% to 4% held by the top ten. This specimen comes from a study of T cells in Graves' hyperthyroidism and ophthalmopathy. Trimming cost V 0 bases and J 6 bases, with 5 bases left between them. Germline CDR1 and CDR2: LGHDT and YNNKEL (reference sequence). The CDR3 covers 13 residues.

This chain uses TRBV3-1 with TRBJ2-2; D unresolved. This TCR derives from a woman in her 40s with Graves' ophthalmopathy. Input material: blood. The CDR3: CASSQEVAGELFF. The CDR3 nucleotides are TGTGCCAGCAGCCAAGAGGTTGCCGGGGAGCTGTTTTTT.